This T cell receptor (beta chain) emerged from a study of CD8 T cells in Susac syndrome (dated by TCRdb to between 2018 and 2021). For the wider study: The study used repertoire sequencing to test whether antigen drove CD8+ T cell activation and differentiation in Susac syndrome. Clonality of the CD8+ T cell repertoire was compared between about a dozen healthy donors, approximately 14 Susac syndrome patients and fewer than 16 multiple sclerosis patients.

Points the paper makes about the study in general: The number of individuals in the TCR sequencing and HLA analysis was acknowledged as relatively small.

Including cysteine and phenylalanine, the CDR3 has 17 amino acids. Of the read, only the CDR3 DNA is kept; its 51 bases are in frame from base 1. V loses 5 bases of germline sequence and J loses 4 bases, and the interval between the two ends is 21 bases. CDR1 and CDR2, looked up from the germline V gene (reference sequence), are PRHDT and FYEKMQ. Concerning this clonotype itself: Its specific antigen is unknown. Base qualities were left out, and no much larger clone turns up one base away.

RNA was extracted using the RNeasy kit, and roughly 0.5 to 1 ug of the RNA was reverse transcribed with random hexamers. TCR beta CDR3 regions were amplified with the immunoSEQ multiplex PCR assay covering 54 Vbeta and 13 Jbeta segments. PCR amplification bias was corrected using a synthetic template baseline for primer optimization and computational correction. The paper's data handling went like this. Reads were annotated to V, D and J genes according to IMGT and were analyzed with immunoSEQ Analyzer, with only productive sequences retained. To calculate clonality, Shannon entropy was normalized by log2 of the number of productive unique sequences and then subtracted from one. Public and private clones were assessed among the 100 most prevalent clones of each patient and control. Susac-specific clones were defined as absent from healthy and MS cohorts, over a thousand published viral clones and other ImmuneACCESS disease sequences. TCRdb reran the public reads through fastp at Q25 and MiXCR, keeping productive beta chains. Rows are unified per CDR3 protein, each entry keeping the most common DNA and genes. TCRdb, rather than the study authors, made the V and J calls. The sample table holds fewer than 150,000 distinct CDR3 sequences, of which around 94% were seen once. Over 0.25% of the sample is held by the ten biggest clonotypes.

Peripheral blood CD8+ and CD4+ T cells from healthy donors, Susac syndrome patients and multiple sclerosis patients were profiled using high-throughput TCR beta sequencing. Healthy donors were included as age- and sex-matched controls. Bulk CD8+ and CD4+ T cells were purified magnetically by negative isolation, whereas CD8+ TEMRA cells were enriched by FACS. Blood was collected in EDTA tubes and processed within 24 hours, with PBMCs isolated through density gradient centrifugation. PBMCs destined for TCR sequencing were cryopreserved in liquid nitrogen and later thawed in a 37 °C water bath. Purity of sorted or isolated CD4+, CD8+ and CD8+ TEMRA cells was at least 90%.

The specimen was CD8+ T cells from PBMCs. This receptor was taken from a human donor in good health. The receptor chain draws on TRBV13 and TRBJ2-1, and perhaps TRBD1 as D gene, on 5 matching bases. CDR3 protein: CASSVDSRPTEYNEQFF. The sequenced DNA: TGTGCCAGCAGCGTAGACAGTCGACCCACAGAATACAATGAGCAGTTCTTC.